This is a list of T cell receptor beta chains from one sample in a study of blood T cell repertoires in COVID-19. Measured with immunoSEQ multiplex PCR; TCRdb has only the in-frame clones, and not every one. The sample yields 350,000 to 550,000 clones, 80% to 90% seen once. The sample comprised peripheral blood. All receptors come from a woman aged 25 to 45 with acute or convalescent COVID-19. Both conserved end residues are part of each CDR3. D genes are given only for firm matches. The size of a clone is reported for some rows only, either as once, few or many, or as a class for expanded clones.

clone_size,j_call,d_call,v_call,cdr3_nt,cdr3_aa
.,TRBJ1-1,.,TRBV4-1,TGCGCCAGCAGCCAACAGGGCAGGGTGAACACTGAAGCTTTCTTT,CASSQQGRVNTEAFF
.,TRBJ1-2,TRBD1,TRBV25-1,TGTGCCAGCAGTGAATTGCAGGGGGCTTGCACCTTC,CASSELQGACTF
.,TRBJ2-3,.,TRBV6-1,TGTGCCAGCAGTGAAGGGGGCCCCACAGATACGCAGTATTTT,CASSEGGPTDTQYF
.,TRBJ2-1,TRBD1,TRBV7-3,TGTGCCAGCAGCGTAAATAGGGACAGGGGCCTGGGGGGGCCCTACAATGAGCAGTTCTTC,CASSVNRDRGLGGPYNEQFF
.,TRBJ1-2,.,TRBV2,TGTGCCAGCAGTGAACCGGCAGGGGTCTCGGTTTTCTATGGCTACACCTTC,CASSEPAGVSVFYGYTF
.,TRBJ2-1,TRBD2,TRBV7-3,TGTGCCAGCAGCTCCGGACTAGCGGGGGGTGAGAATGAGCAGTTCTTC,CASSSGLAGGENEQFF
.,TRBJ2-1,.,TRBV2,TGTGCCAGCAGTGGTACTGTAGGCGCGCGGCTCTTC,CASSGTVGARLF
.,TRBJ2-6,TRBD1,TRBV5-6,TGTGCCAGCAGCCGGGACAGGGTCTCAGGGGCCAACGTCCTGACTTTC,CASSRDRVSGANVLTF
.,TRBJ2-7,.,TRBV10-3,TGTGCCATCAGTGCTGGAGGGCGGGCCCTCTACGAGCAGTACTTC,CAISAGGRALYEQYF
.,TRBJ1-2,.,TRBV4-2,TGTGCCAGCAGCCACAAGACAGACTATGGCTACACCTTC,CASSHKTDYGYTF
.,TRBJ2-7,TRBD2,TRBV29-1,TGCAGCGTTGAGGCGGGAGCCGACTACGAGCAGTACTTC,CSVEAGADYEQYF
.,TRBJ1-2,TRBD1,TRBV28,TGTGCCAGCAGCCCCCCCCGGACAGGGAGGGGCTACACCTTC,CASSPPRTGRGYTF
.,TRBJ2-7,TRBD2,TRBV2,TGTGCCAGCAGTAAAATTAGCGGGGGGCGCGAGCAGTACTTC,CASSKISGGREQYF
.,TRBJ1-5,.,TRBV5-1,TGCGCCAGCAGCTTGGAGGGGACATCGGGGCGTCAGCCCCAGCATTTT,CASSLEGTSGRQPQHF
.,TRBJ2-1,.,TRBV19,TGTGCCAGTAGCCTCAGGCCCACCTACAATGAGCAGTTCTTC,CASSLRPTYNEQFF
once,TRBJ1-5,.,TRBV3-1/TRBV3-2,TGTGCCAGCAGCCAAGGCGTTGGGGGGGAGAGCAATCAGCCCCAGCATTTT,CASSQGVGGESNQPQHF
.,TRBJ2-1,TRBD1,TRBV30,TGTGCCTGGAGTGTACTTGGGACAGGCAATGAGCAGTTCTTC,CAWSVLGTGNEQFF
.,TRBJ1-2,.,TRBV4-1,TGCGCCAGCAGCCAAGAAACAACGGGACTTCTTGCTGGCTACACCTTC,CASSQETTGLLAGYTF
.,TRBJ2-7,.,TRBV3-1/TRBV3-2,TGTGCCAGCAGCCAAGGGCCCGGACAGTACTACGAGCAGTACTTC,CASSQGPGQYYEQYF
once,TRBJ2-7,.,TRBV27,TGTGCCAGCAACCCGACTCCGGGTCTCTACGAGCAGTACTTC,CASNPTPGLYEQYF
once,TRBJ2-7,TRBD1,TRBV5-1,TGCGCCAGCAGCTTGGACAGGGGTTACGAGCAGTACTTC,CASSLDRGYEQYF
.,TRBJ2-7,.,TRBV6-6,TGTGCCAGCAGCCGACAGGAAACCTACGAGCAGTACTTC,CASSRQETYEQYF
.,TRBJ2-7,TRBD2,TRBV10-3,TGTGCCATCGGGGGGGTTAGGGCTTTTTACGAGCAGTACTTC,CAIGGVRAFYEQYF
.,TRBJ1-4,.,TRBV7-9,TGTGCCAGCAGCTCAGGACAGCAAACAACTAATGAAAAACTGTTTTTT,CASSSGQQTTNEKLFF
.,TRBJ1-3,TRBD1,TRBV5-1,TGCGCCAGCAGCTTGGACCCCAGGGGGTCCGCCAACACCATATATTTT,CASSLDPRGSANTIYF
.,TRBJ2-2,.,TRBV4-1,TGCGCCAGCAGCTGGAGCACCGGGGAGCTGTTTTTT,CASSWSTGELFF
.,TRBJ1-6,.,TRBV3-1/TRBV3-2,TGTGCCAGCAGCCCCGAGGGAAGGTTCGGTTATAATTCACCCCTCCACTTT,CASSPEGRFGYNSPLHF
.,TRBJ2-3,.,TRBV7-3,TGTGCCAGCAGCCCCGCGGCTAGTAGGGGCGTGGGTTCCACAGATACGCAGTATTTT,CASSPAASRGVGSTDTQYF
.,TRBJ1-4,.,TRBV7-8,TGTGCCAGCAGCTTTGAGCGGTACGATGAAAATGAAAAACTGTTTTTT,CASSFERYDENEKLFF
.,TRBJ2-1,TRBD2,TRBV2,TGTGCCAGCAGTGATGCCGGGGGGTTCCACAATGAGCAGTTCTTC,CASSDAGGFHNEQFF
.,TRBJ1-1,.,TRBV5-4,TGTGCCAGCAGCTTGGGAGGGGGGAACACTGAAGCTTTCTTT,CASSLGGGNTEAFF
.,TRBJ2-6,TRBD1,TRBV5-1,TGCGCCAGCAGCCCACCCGGGACAGGGGGCGCGGGAGGGGCCAACGTCCTGACTTTC,CASSPPGTGGAGGANVLTF
few,TRBJ2-3,.,TRBV10-1,TGCGCCAGCGGTGGAGGGTCCCGGAGCACAGATACGCAGTATTTT,CASGGGSRSTDTQYF
.,TRBJ2-3,TRBD2,TRBV5-1,TGCGCCAGCAGCTTGGTAGCGGGGTCTACCACAGATACGCAGTATTTT,CASSLVAGSTTDTQYF
.,TRBJ2-7,TRBD2,TRBV11-2,TGTGCCAGCAGCTTAACCGGGGGGAGTACCTCCTACGAGCAGTACTTC,CASSLTGGSTSYEQYF
once,TRBJ1-1,TRBD1,TRBV7-9,TGTGCCAGCAGCTCAGGGGTCACGGGACAGGGCCTTAGCACTGAAGCTTTCTTT,CASSSGVTGQGLSTEAFF
.,TRBJ2-4,.,TRBV5-1,TGCGCCAGCAGCTGGGACTTAGTAACAGGCATTCAGTACTTC,CASSWDLVTGIQYF
.,TRBJ1-2,.,TRBV19,TGTGCCAGTAGTATTGGGCCAGCTAACTATGGCTACACCTTC,CASSIGPANYGYTF
.,TRBJ1-2,TRBD1,TRBV19,TGTGCCAGTAGTATCCCGGGACAGGGGAGCTATGGCTACACCTTC,CASSIPGQGSYGYTF
.,TRBJ1-5,TRBD1,TRBV5-8,TGTGCCAGCAGCTTGGCGGCAGGGGGCGCAGGGCAGCCCCAGCATTTT,CASSLAAGGAGQPQHF
.,TRBJ1-5,.,TRBV9,TGTGCCAGCAGCGGAGACTTCAATCAGCCCCAGCATTTT,CASSGDFNQPQHF
.,TRBJ2-7,TRBD2,TRBV4-1,TGCGCCAGCAGCCAAGTAGCGGGGGGTTCCTACGAGCAGTACTTC,CASSQVAGGSYEQYF
once,TRBJ2-7,TRBD2,TRBV12-3/TRBV12-4,TGTGCCGTCGGGCGGGGGGGCCGCGAGCAGTACTTC,CAVGRGGREQYF
.,TRBJ1-4,.,TRBV10-1,TGCGCCAGCTCGAATCGACAGGCTTTCGCAACTAATGAAAAACTGTTTTTT,CASSNRQAFATNEKLFF
.,TRBJ2-1,.,TRBV7-3,TGTGCCAGCAGCTTAAGCGAAAATGAGCAGTTCTTC,CASSLSENEQFF
.,TRBJ1-2,TRBD1,TRBV5-1,TGCGCCAGCAGCTTAGACGGACAGGGGTTCTCTGGCTACACCTTC,CASSLDGQGFSGYTF
.,TRBJ1-1,.,TRBV25-1,TGTGCCAGCAGTGAACTCGGGGAGAACACTGAAGCTTTCTTT,CASSELGENTEAFF
.,TRBJ2-7,TRBD2,TRBV7-6,TGTGCCAGCAGCGTTTCATTAGCGGGGGGGTACGAGCAGTACTTC,CASSVSLAGGYEQYF
.,TRBJ2-7,.,TRBV20-1,TGCAGTGCTAGTGGCGCGTCGGGGAGCTCCTACGAGCAGTACTTC,CSASGASGSSYEQYF
few,TRBJ1-1,.,TRBV7-9,TGTGCCAGCAGCTCGAACAGGAACGAAGCTTTCTTT,CASSSNRNEAFF
.,TRBJ1-1,.,TRBV24-1,TGTGCCACCAGTGTTGCAGGGAACACTGAAGCTTTCTTT,CATSVAGNTEAFF
.,TRBJ2-5,.,TRBV2,TGTGCCAGCAGTGTACAAGAGACCCAGTACTTC,CASSVQETQYF
.,TRBJ1-5,.,TRBV6-1,TGTGCCAGCAGTGAAGCACTGCAGCCCCAGCATTTT,CASSEALQPQHF